Presented here are 5 T cell receptor beta chains from one specimen sequenced in a study of blood T cell repertoires in COVID-19. Data came from immunoSEQ multiplex PCR; TCRdb stores just in-frame clones and leaves some out. The table lists a few hundred thousand clones, approximately 91% of them singletons. Sequenced input: peripheral blood. All receptors come from a woman in her 40s who had recovered from COVID-19.

This clone was recorded only once. The V and J genes are TRBV5-1 and TRBJ2-2, with 11 bases matching TRBD2. The CDR3 is 16 amino acids. Trimming took 0 bases from V and 4 from J; bases not matched to a gene: 2. Germline V gives CDR1 SGHRS, CDR2 YFSETQ. CDR3 sequence reads: CASSLGLAGITGELFF. The DNA of the CDR3 is TGCGCCAGCAGCTTGGGACTAGCGGGAATCACCGGGGAGCTGTTTTTT. Complete variable domain (other parts from reference TRBV5-1 and TRBJ2-2): KAGVTQTPRYLIKTRGQQVTLSCSPISGHRSVSWYQQTPGQGLQFLFEYFSETQRNKGNFPGRFSGRQFSNSRSEMNVSTLELGDSALYLCASSLGLAGITGELFFGEGSRLTVL.

This chain links TRBV30 with TRBJ1-5, with TRBD1 matching 9 bases. The germline CDR1 and CDR2 sequences are GTSNPN and SVGIG (reference sequence). CDR3 length: 13 residues. The V segment lost 5 bases and the J segment 5 bases; nucleotides outside the gene matches: 4. Here the CDR3 DNA reads TGTGCCTGGGGGGACAGGGCTGATCAGCCCCAGCATTTT. Protein sequence: CAWGDRADQPQHF.

V is TRBV5-1 and J is TRBJ1-2; 8 positions agree with TRBD1. CDR3 size: 17 residues. Germline V gene sequence: CDR1 SGHRS, CDR2 YFSETQ. Trimming cost V 1 base and J 0 bases; bases outside gene matches: 8. The CDR3 here is CASSLLDRDRANYGYTF. In DNA form, the CDR3 reads TGCGCCAGCAGCTTGTTGGACAGGGACAGAGCTAACTATGGCTACACCTTC.

The chain links TRBV28 to TRBJ2-7; 15 bases line up with TRBD2. The length of the CDR3 is 17 residues. Germline V gene data show CDR1 as MDHEN and CDR2 as SYDVKM. V shed 6 bases and J 6 bases; nucleotides not matched to a gene: 12. The CDR3 DNA reads TGTGCCAGCAGACCGCGCGGACTAGCGGGAGGGCTTGCCGAGCAGTACTTC. Translating it yields CASRPRGLAGGLAEQYF.

The rearrangement joins TRBV6-1 to TRBJ2-4; D might be TRBD1 (5 bases). Between the trimmed V and J ends, which lost 2 bases and 6 bases, there was a span of 17 bases. Germline values: CDR1 MNHNS, CDR2 SASEGT. This CDR3 has 16 amino acids. The CDR3 is CASSEMGLTVPNIQYF. As DNA, the CDR3 is TGTGCCAGCAGTGAAATGGGGCTGACAGTCCCAAACATTCAGTACTTC.